These 25 T cell receptor beta chains originate from one sample sequenced in a study of blood T cell repertoires in COVID-19. Profiling relied on immunoSEQ multiplex PCR, and the TCRdb table lists in-frame clones only, not all of them. The data show tens of thousands of clones, 88% seen once. Material: peripheral blood. Source of these receptors: a woman aged 70-85 years with acute or convalescent COVID-19.

This chain links TRBV5-1 with TRBJ1-1; 8 nucleotides align to TRBD1. The CDR3 spans 17 residues. V lost 2 bases and J lost 1; bases outside the gene matches: 10. Germline assignment: CDR1 SGHRS and CDR2 YFSETQ. This CDR3 is CASSLTGGHLGNTEAFF. The CDR3 DNA reads as TGCGCCAGCAGCTTAACAGGGGGACATCTTGGGAACACTGAAGCTTTCTTT. The full variable domain, its missing parts supplied by reference TRBV5-1 and TRBJ1-1, is KAGVTQTPRYLIKTRGQQVTLSCSPISGHRSVSWYQQTPGQGLQFLFEYFSETQRNKGNFPGRFSGRQFSNSRSEMNVSTLELGDSALYLCASSLTGGHLGNTEAFFGQGTRLTVV.

The DNA for the CDR3 is TGCGCCAGCAGTTGGGGAGGATTTGACTCTGGAAACACCATATATTTT. The encoded protein is CASSWGGFDSGNTIYF. The chain has TRBV5-1 and TRBJ1-3; D gene unclear. CDR1 SGHRS and CDR2 YFSETQ come from the germline V gene. The CDR3 loop spans 16 amino acids. V was trimmed by 5 bases and J by 0 bases, leaving 15 bases between them. Supplemented by reference TRBV5-1 and TRBJ1-3, the full variable domain reads KAGVTQTPRYLIKTRGQQVTLSCSPISGHRSVSWYQQTPGQGLQFLFEYFSETQRNKGNFPGRFSGRQFSNSRSEMNVSTLELGDSALYLCASSWGGFDSGNTIYFGEGSWLTVV.

This sequence joins TRBV5-6 and TRBJ2-3; D possibly corresponds to TRBD2 (6 bases). Germline CDR1 and CDR2: SGHDT and YYEEEE. Trimming took 3 bases from V and 3 from J, leaving 20 bases between them. The CDR3 totals 17 residues. CDR3 amino acids: CASSSSRGRGRTDTQYF. The CDR3 DNA follows: TGTGCCAGCAGCTCTAGTCGGGGAAGAGGGAGGACAGATACGCAGTATTTT.

This clone is a singleton in its sample. The gene calls are TRBV7-9 and TRBJ2-3, with a tentative D call TRBD2 (7 bases). The CDR3 is made up of 15 amino acids. Between the trimmed V and J ends, which lost 0 bases and 10 bases, there was a span of 17 bases. CDR1 is SEHNR, CDR2 FQNEAQ, per germline (reference sequence). CDR3 sequence reads: CASSLAQGGGPAQYF. DNA of the CDR3: TGTGCCAGCAGCTTAGCGCAGGGCGGGGGCCCGGCGCAGTATTTT.

The genes are TRBV11-2 and TRBJ1-2, with a possible D match to TRBD1 (6 bases). The CDR3 runs 14 residues. V dropped 5 bases and J dropped 5 bases, with 15 bases sitting between them. The germline gives CDR1 SGHAT, CDR2 FQNNGV. The CDR3 bases are TGTGCCAGCAGCCCGGACAGAGGGCGTTATGGCTACACCTTC. Protein sequence: CASSPDRGRYGYTF.

This clone occurred a few times. J is TRBJ1-5 and V is TRBV5-6; D is perhaps TRBD1 (5 bases). The V end lost 4 bases, the J end lost 3 bases, and 14 bases lay between the germline ends. Germline values: CDR1 SGHDT, CDR2 YYEEEE. This CDR3 has 15 amino acids. CDR3 loop: CASSRDSPSNQPQHF. For the CDR3, the DNA is TGTGCCAGCAGCCGAGACAGCCCCTCCAATCAGCCCCAGCATTTT.

The chain employs TRBV6-6 and TRBJ2-1; 11 bases align to TRBD2. This CDR3 comprises 16 residues. With 8 bases clipped from V and 8 bases from J, the junction kept 14 bases outside the gene matches. The germline V gene has CDR1 MNHNY and CDR2 SVGAGI (reference sequence). CDR3 amino acids: CASRSPTSGSVYEQFF. Written as DNA, the CDR3 is TGTGCCAGCCGCTCCCCCACTAGCGGGAGTGTCTATGAGCAGTTCTTC.

This rearrangement joins TRBV6-5 to TRBJ1-6; D remains ambiguous. Germline-derived CDR1 and CDR2 are MNHEY and SVGAGI. Trimming cost V 7 bases and J 0 bases, with 10 bases left between them. The CDR3 has 15 residues. Here the CDR3 reads CASTPPSSYNSPLHF. In DNA, the CDR3 is TGTGCCAGCACCCCCCCCTCCTCCTATAATTCACCCCTCCACTTT.

This sequence joins TRBV7-9 and TRBJ1-1, with 7 bases matching TRBD1. Germline V gives CDR1 SEHNR, CDR2 FQNEAQ (reference sequence). V shed 4 bases, J shed 7 bases, and the junction held 6 bases outside the gene matches. CDR3 length: 13 amino acids. The CDR3 DNA is TGTGCCAGCAGCTCCTCAGGGGGGTATGAAGCTTTCTTT. Amino acids: CASSSSGGYEAFF.

The chain has TRBV5-1 and TRBJ1-1; maybe TRBD1 (6 bases). V was trimmed by 1 base and J by 3 bases, leaving 10 bases between them. This CDR3 has 14 residues. Germline assignment: CDR1 SGHRS and CDR2 YFSETQ. In DNA form, the CDR3 reads TGCGCCAGCAGCTTGTCAGGGGCGGACACTGAAGCTTTCTTT. It is translated as CASSLSGADTEAFF.

The chain combines TRBV18 with TRBJ2-2, with 11 bases aligning to TRBD1. The CDR3 spans 15 residues. The V gene's germline CDR1 is KGHSH and CDR2 LQKENI. V lost 4 bases, J lost 4 bases, and 2 bases stayed unmatched. The CDR3 DNA reads as TGTGCCAGCTCACACGGGACAGGGGGCACCGGGGAGCTGTTTTTT. Encoded protein: CASSHGTGGTGELFF.

This sequence joins TRBV27 and TRBJ1-1, with TRBD1 as a possible D gene (5 bases). The germline CDR1 and CDR2 sequences are MNHEY and SMNVEV (reference sequence). V shed 2 bases and J shed 4 bases, with 8 bases lying between them. The CDR3 is made up of 13 amino acids. This CDR3 is CASSLLGGTEAFF. The CDR3 DNA follows: TGTGCCAGCAGTTTACTCGGGGGCACTGAAGCTTTCTTT.

The chain employs TRBV24-1 and TRBJ2-7; D may be TRBD1 (7 bases). The CDR3 loop spans 14 amino acids. CDR1 and CDR2 from the germline V gene are KGHDR and SFDVKD. The V gene lost 3 bases and the J gene lost 5 bases, with 13 bases spanning the gap. The CDR3 nucleotides read TGTGCCACCAGTGATGGCGGGACAGCGAACGAGCAGTACTTC. It encodes CATSDGGTANEQYF.

The chain joins TRBV27 to TRBJ1-5; D remains ambiguous. The V gene lost 3 bases and the J gene lost 0 bases, with 9 bases spanning the gap. This CDR3 is built from 15 residues. Per the germline V gene, CDR1 is MNHEY and CDR2 is SMNVEV (reference sequence). The CDR3 DNA reads TGTGCCAGCAGTTTGCGGGTTTCTAGCAATCAGCCCCAGCATTTT. Amino acids: CASSLRVSSNQPQHF.

The chain uses TRBV11-3 and TRBJ2-1; 8 positions match TRBD1. Germline trimming cut 5 bases from V and 2 bases from J; bases unmatched to any gene: 2. Per germline, CDR1 SGHNT and CDR2 YENEEA. This CDR3 has 14 amino acids. CDR3 nucleotide sequence: TGTGCCAGCAGCATGGACAGGGCCTACAATGAGCAGTTCTTC. It yields the protein CASSMDRAYNEQFF.

The chain joins TRBV24-1 to TRBJ2-3, with 8 bases fitting TRBD1. Germline CDR1 is KGHDR and CDR2 is SFDVKD. This CDR3 comprises 15 residues. Losses at the gene ends were 0 bases for V and 6 bases for J; bases not matched to a gene: 4. The CDR3 DNA reads as TGTGCCACCAGTGATTTGGGGACAGGCCCGGATACGCAGTATTTT. Amino acids: CATSDLGTGPDTQYF.

Comment on this clone: The same CDR3 also results from other DNA sequences found in this sample. The chain couples TRBV30 to TRBJ1-3; D remains ambiguous. Germline lookup yields CDR1 GTSNPN and CDR2 SVGIG (reference sequence). With 3 bases removed from V and 4 bases from J, the gap between germline ends came to 4 bases. The length of the CDR3 is 11 residues. The CDR3 here is CAWSVGNTIYF. The CDR3 DNA sequence: TGTGCCTGGAGCGTGGGAAACACCATATATTTT. Full variable domain (outside the CDR3, taken from reference TRBV30 and TRBJ1-3): SQTIHQWPATLVQPVGSPLSLECTVEGTSNPNLYWYRQAAGRGLQLLFYSVGIGQISSEVPQNLSASRPQDRQFILSSKKLLLSDSGFYLCAWSVGNTIYFGEGSWLTVV.

The CDR3 protein is CASSNPDRAGNQPQHF. CDR3 nucleotide sequence: TGTGCCAGTTCCAACCCTGACAGGGCGGGAAATCAGCCCCAGCATTTT. The V call is TRBV19, the J call TRBJ1-5; 7 positions match TRBD1. The trim removed 8 bases at V and 4 bases at J, leaving 14 bases unmatched. This CDR3 region has 16 residues. Germline V gives CDR1 LNHDA, CDR2 SQIVND (reference sequence).

V and J are TRBV7-6 and TRBJ2-1; D possibly corresponds to TRBD2 (5 bases). The germline V gene encodes CDR1 SGHVS and CDR2 FNYEAQ. Between the trimmed V and J ends, which lost 0 bases and 8 bases, there was a span of 14 bases. This CDR3 has 15 amino acids. The DNA of the CDR3 is TGTGCCAGCAGCTTAGCGCGGCACTCCGGGGATGAGCAGTTCTTC. Translating gives CASSLARHSGDEQFF.

J is TRBJ1-1 and V is TRBV30, with D unclear. The V and J ends lost 1 base and 1 base respectively, with 13 bases between them. The CDR3 length is 15 residues. Germline CDR1 and CDR2: GTSNPN and SVGIG (reference sequence). CDR3 residues: CAWSASRIRNTEAFF. Written as DNA, the CDR3 is TGTGCCTGGAGTGCCTCGAGGATCCGGAACACTGAAGCTTTCTTT.

The chain employs TRBV28 and TRBJ1-2; TRBD1 is a possible D gene (6 bases). The V gene lost 6 bases and the J gene lost 3 bases, with 17 bases spanning the gap. The germline gives CDR1 MDHEN, CDR2 SYDVKM. The CDR3 has 15 amino acids. The chain's CDR3 is CASSVTQGTYYGYTF. DNA for the CDR3: TGTGCCAGCAGCGTTACACAGGGAACCTACTATGGCTACACCTTC.

The chain joins TRBV19 to TRBJ2-5; 11 bases line up with TRBD2. Per germline, CDR1 LNHDA and CDR2 SQIVND (reference sequence). Unmatched junction bases numbered 1, after V lost 6 bases and J lost 4 bases. The CDR3 is 13 residues long. The CDR3 reads CASRTSGRETQYF. The CDR3 DNA reads TGTGCCAGTAGAACTAGCGGGAGAGAGACCCAGTACTTC.

V is TRBV18 and J is TRBJ2-7, with 7 bases fitting TRBD1. After removal of 4 bases from V and 0 bases from J, the junction contained 3 bases not matched to a gene. The CDR3 sequence is 14 residues long. In germline, CDR1 is KGHSH, CDR2 LQKENI. CDR3 protein: CASSLGQSSYEQYF. The DNA for the CDR3 is TGTGCCAGCTCACTGGGACAGTCCTCCTACGAGCAGTACTTC.

This clone has a handful of counts. The genes are TRBV9 and TRBJ1-6; D is unresolved. Trimming took off 0 bases at V and 13 bases at J, with 11 bases between the two ends. The CDR3 is 13 amino acids. Germline loops: CDR1 SGDLS, CDR2 YYNGEE. The CDR3 loop reads CASSVGQIPPLHF. The CDR3 nucleotides are TGTGCCAGCAGCGTAGGGCAGATTCCCCCCCTCCACTTT.

The chain joins TRBV3-1 (or the pseudogene TRBV3-2) to TRBJ1-4, with 10 positions matching TRBD1. Germline V gives CDR1 LGHDT, CDR2 YNNKEL (reference sequence). The CDR3 covers 14 residues. V gave up 4 bases and J gave up 7 bases; unmatched junction bases: 3. The CDR3 here is CASSLGDRGEKLFF. The DNA for the CDR3 is TGTGCCAGCAGCCTTGGGGACAGGGGTGAAAAACTGTTTTTT.